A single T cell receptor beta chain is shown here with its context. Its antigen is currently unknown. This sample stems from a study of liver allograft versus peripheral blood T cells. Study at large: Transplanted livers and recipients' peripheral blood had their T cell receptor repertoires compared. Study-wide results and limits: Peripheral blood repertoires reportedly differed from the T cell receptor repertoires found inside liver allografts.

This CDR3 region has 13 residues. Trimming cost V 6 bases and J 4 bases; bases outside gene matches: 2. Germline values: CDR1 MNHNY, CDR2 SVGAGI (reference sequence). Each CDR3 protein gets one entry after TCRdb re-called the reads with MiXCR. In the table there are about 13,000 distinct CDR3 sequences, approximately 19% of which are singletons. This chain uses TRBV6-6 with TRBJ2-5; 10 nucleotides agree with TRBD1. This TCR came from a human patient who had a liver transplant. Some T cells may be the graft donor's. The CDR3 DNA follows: TGTGCCAGCAGAAGGACAGGGGGAGAGACCCAGTACTTC. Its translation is CASRRTGGETQYF.